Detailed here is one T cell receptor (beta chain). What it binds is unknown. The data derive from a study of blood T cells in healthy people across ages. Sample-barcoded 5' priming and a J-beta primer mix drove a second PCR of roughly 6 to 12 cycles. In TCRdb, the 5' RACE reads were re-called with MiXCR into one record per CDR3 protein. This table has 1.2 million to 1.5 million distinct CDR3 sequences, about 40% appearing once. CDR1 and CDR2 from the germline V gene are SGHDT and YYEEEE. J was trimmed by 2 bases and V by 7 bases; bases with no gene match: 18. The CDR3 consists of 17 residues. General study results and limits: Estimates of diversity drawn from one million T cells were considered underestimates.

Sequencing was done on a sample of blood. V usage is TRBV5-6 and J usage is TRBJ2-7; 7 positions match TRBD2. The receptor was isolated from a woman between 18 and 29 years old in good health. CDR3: CASLVWPGASGTYEQYF. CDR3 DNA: TGTGCCAGCCTTGTGTGGCCTGGTGCTAGCGGAACCTACGAGCAGTACTTC.